These 22 T cell receptor beta chains originate from one sample sequenced in a study of vaccination effects on CD4 cells after COVID-19. Antigens of these TCRs are unknown. Antigen-specific CD4+ T cell clonotypes were called by their expansion after viral peptide-pool culture in ViraFEST. Scientists isolated CD4+ T cells after a roughly 9-day culture period ended. Participants were given two doses of BNT162b2 or mRNA-1273 vaccine. Sequencing was performed with immunoSEQ multiplex PCR; in TCRdb, only in-frame clones are kept and a portion is missing. In the table there are approximately 78,000 clones, about 80% of which are singletons. This sample comprised CD4+ T cells from PBMCs cultured with HCoV-229E spike peptides, obtained after COVID-19 vaccination. The receptors stem from a human donor who received a COVID-19 vaccine.

The J gene is TRBJ1-5, the V gene TRBV7-2; D remains ambiguous. The germline gives CDR1 SGHTA, CDR2 FQGNSA. This CDR3 comprises 17 residues. V lost 3 bases, J lost 4 bases, and 19 bases lay in between. The CDR3 region is CASSFRASGGRNQPQHF. CDR3 DNA sequence: TGTGCCAGCAGCTTTCGGGCGTCGGGAGGCAGAAATCAGCCCCAGCATTTT.

The rearrangement joins TRBV12-3 or TRBV12-4 to TRBJ2-3; D uncertain. The CDR3 is 12 residues long. Deletions cut 7 bases from V and 3 bases from J, with 8 bases between. The CDR3 nucleotides are TGTGCCAGCACCCCGGATACAGATACGCAGTATTTT. Translating it yields CASTPDTDTQYF.

The sample holds one count of this clone. V and J are TRBV5-5 and TRBJ1-3, with a possible D match to TRBD1 (6 bases). The V end lost 0 bases, the J end lost 0 bases, and 10 bases lay between the germline ends. This CDR3 is 16 amino acids long. Germline-derived CDR1 and CDR2 are SGHKS and YYEKEE (reference sequence). The CDR3 DNA follows: TGTGCCAGCAGCTTGGGGGACACCTTCTCTGGAAACACCATATATTTT. The encoded protein is CASSLGDTFSGNTIYF.

This chain links TRBV18 with TRBJ2-3; the match to TRBD1 covers 7 bases. J gave up 4 bases and V 7 bases, and 2 bases lay outside the gene matches. Germline CDR1 and CDR2: KGHSH and LQKENI. The CDR3 totals 12 residues. DNA of the CDR3: TGTGCCAGCTATACAGGGGCAGATACGCAGTATTTT. It yields the protein CASYTGADTQYF.

The J gene is TRBJ1-5, the V gene TRBV7-2; possible D gene TRBD1, 5 bases. The CDR3 contains 16 residues. V was clipped by 5 bases and J by 6 bases, with 20 bases between them. CDR1 is SGHTA and CDR2 is FQGNSA in the germline V gene. For the CDR3, the DNA is TGTGCCAGCAGCGGGAGCCAGGGACCCCTCGCTCAGCCCCAGCATTTT. The encoded protein is CASSGSQGPLAQPQHF.

A remark on this clone: Additional DNA sequences in this sample encode the identical CDR3. The chain uses TRBV7-3 and TRBJ1-1; no definite D call. This CDR3 is 13 amino acids long. Trimming cost V 1 base and J 2 bases, with 5 bases left between them. The germline gives CDR1 SGHTA, CDR2 FQGTGA. The CDR3 sequence is CASSLRGNTEAFF. For the CDR3, the DNA is TGTGCCAGCAGCTTAAGGGGTAACACTGAAGCTTTCTTT.

This clone was detected only once. J is TRBJ1-1 and V is TRBV5-1, with 8 nucleotides matching TRBD1. CDR3 length equals 16 residues. Germline V lookup: CDR1 SGHRS, CDR2 YFSETQ. With V trimmed by 4 bases and J by 5 bases, 13 bases remained unmatched. CDR3 protein: CASSRDYRGIDTEAFF. CDR3 nucleotide sequence: TGCGCCAGCAGCAGAGACTACAGGGGGATTGATACTGAAGCTTTCTTT. Complete variable domain (other parts from reference TRBV5-1 and TRBJ1-1): KAGVTQTPRYLIKTRGQQVTLSCSPISGHRSVSWYQQTPGQGLQFLFEYFSETQRNKGNFPGRFSGRQFSNSRSEMNVSTLELGDSALYLCASSRDYRGIDTEAFFGQGTRLTVV.

This clone was seen only once. The chain joins TRBV7-2 to TRBJ2-3; D is perhaps TRBD2 (6 bases). Germline assignment: CDR1 SGHTA and CDR2 FQGNSA. V lost 5 bases and J lost 2, with 11 bases in between. This CDR3 comprises 14 residues. The CDR3 reads CASSIGDSTDTQYF. CDR3 bases: TGTGCCAGCAGCATTGGGGACTCCACAGATACGCAGTATTTT.

This clone has only one observation. The J gene is TRBJ2-2, the V gene TRBV7-3, with TRBD1 matching over 11 bases. The CDR3 has 17 amino acids. The V and J ends lost 5 bases and 6 bases, in that order; junction bases with no gene match: 11. The germline CDR1 and CDR2 sequences are SGHTA and FQGTGA. The CDR3 protein is CASSRFPGQGEAGELFF. CDR3 DNA: TGTGCCAGCAGCCGCTTTCCGGGACAGGGGGAAGCCGGGGAGCTGTTTTTT.

The chain links TRBV5-6 to TRBJ2-1; 9 bases are shared with TRBD2. CDR3 size: 16 residues. V dropped 1 base and J dropped 10; count of bases not matched to a gene: 12. Germline CDR1 is SGHDT and CDR2 is YYEEEE. Here the CDR3 reads CASSLSLAGFPVEQFF. The CDR3 DNA is TGTGCCAGCAGCTTGAGTCTAGCGGGGTTCCCCGTCGAGCAGTTCTTC.

The chain has TRBV3-1 (or the pseudogene TRBV3-2) and TRBJ2-2; 10 nucleotides agree with TRBD1. The CDR3 has 15 amino acids. CDR1 and CDR2 (germline): LGHDT, YNNKEL (reference sequence). With 1 base clipped from V and 7 bases from J, the junction kept 3 bases outside the gene matches. The CDR3: CASSQGDRGDGELFF. The CDR3 DNA follows: TGTGCCAGCAGCCAAGGGGACAGGGGTGACGGGGAGCTGTTTTTT.

This clone is a singleton in its sample. The rearrangement joins TRBV9 to TRBJ2-2, with 8 bases fitting TRBD1. This CDR3 comprises 14 residues. Germline V gene sequence: CDR1 SGDLS, CDR2 YYNGEE. J was trimmed by 6 bases and V by 8 bases; bases with no gene match: 9. CDR3 sequence reads: CASTWGQEPGELFF. The CDR3 DNA sequence: TGTGCCAGTACGTGGGGACAGGAACCCGGGGAGCTGTTTTTT. Combining the CDR3 with reference TRBV9 and TRBJ2-2 gives the whole variable domain DSGVTQTPKHLITATGQRVTLRCSPRSGDLSVYWYQQSLDQGLQFLIQYYNGEERAKGNILERFSAQQFPDLHSELNLSSLELGDSALYFCASTWGQEPGELFFGEGSRLTVL.

The chain combines TRBV2 with TRBJ1-4; no firm D call. This CDR3 comprises 12 residues. V was trimmed by 5 bases and J by 6 bases, leaving 7 bases between them. Germline V gene data show CDR1 as SNHLY and CDR2 as FYNNEI. The CDR3: CASSRDYEKLFF. The CDR3 bases are TGTGCCAGCAGTCGGGATTATGAAAAACTGTTTTTT.

The chain has TRBV3-1 (or the pseudogene TRBV3-2) and TRBJ1-4; 12 nucleotides align to TRBD1. V lost 10 bases, J lost 6 bases, and 9 bases stayed unmatched. CDR1 is LGHDT, CDR2 YNNKEL, per germline (reference sequence). The CDR3 runs 15 residues. CDR3 in amino acids: CAKFPGTGGHEKLFF. Here the CDR3 DNA reads TGTGCCAAGTTCCCCGGGACAGGGGGCCATGAAAAACTGTTTTTT.

This clone was observed once. This sequence joins TRBV2 and TRBJ1-5; a possible D gene is TRBD1 (5 bases). The V and J ends lost 6 bases and 5 bases respectively, with 11 bases between them. CDR3 length equals 13 residues. Per germline, CDR1 SNHLY and CDR2 FYNNEI. CDR3 residues: CASSQDRDQPQHF. CDR3 in DNA: TGTGCCAGCAGCCAAGACAGAGATCAGCCCCAGCATTTT.

This clone appeared a few times. This chain links TRBV3-1 (or the pseudogene TRBV3-2) with TRBJ1-3; 9 positions agree with TRBD1. The CDR3 extends over 16 amino acids. Losses at the gene ends were 5 bases for V and 4 bases for J; bases not matched to a gene: 9. Germline CDR1 reads LGHDT; CDR2 reads YNNKEL (reference sequence). In DNA form, the CDR3 reads TGTGCCAGCAGCAAACTCGGGACAGGGAAAGGAAACACCATATATTTT. It yields the protein CASSKLGTGKGNTIYF.

The V gene is TRBV4-1, the J gene TRBJ1-5; D unresolved. Trimming stripped 0 bases from V and 6 bases from J, with 12 bases between. In germline, CDR1 is MGHRA, CDR2 YSYEKL. The CDR3 is 15 amino acids. As DNA, the CDR3 is TGCGCCAGCAGCCAAGATCAGAACTCCGTTCAGCCCCAGCATTTT. Translating gives CASSQDQNSVQPQHF.

This chain joins TRBV10-1 and TRBJ2-5; a possible D gene is TRBD2 (6 bases). The germline V gene encodes CDR1 WNHNN and CDR2 SYGVQD (reference sequence). The CDR3 is made up of 15 amino acids. V lost 3 bases and J 3 bases, leaving 14 bases between the germline ends. The CDR3, as DNA: TGCGCCAGCAGTGAAGGAGGGGCGGGGAAAGAGACCCAGTACTTC. Translation: CASSEGGAGKETQYF.

The chain joins TRBV3-1 (or the pseudogene TRBV3-2) to TRBJ1-4, with TRBD1 identical over 7 bases. The CDR3 totals 15 residues. V lost 2 bases and J lost 2; bases outside the gene matches: 2. Per germline, CDR1 LGHDT and CDR2 YNNKEL (reference sequence). CDR3 protein: CASSQWGQTNEKLFF. The DNA for the CDR3 is TGTGCCAGCAGCCAATGGGGACAGACTAATGAAAAACTGTTTTTT.

A single count supports this clone. This chain uses TRBV5-1 with TRBJ2-5, with 7 bases matching TRBD1. Germline trimming cut 0 bases from V and 0 bases from J; bases unmatched to any gene: 2. Per the germline V gene, CDR1 is SGHRS and CDR2 is YFSETQ. The length of the CDR3 is 15 residues. DNA for the CDR3: TGCGCCAGCAGCTTGGCGACAGGGAACCAAGAGACCCAGTACTTC. Translated, it gives CASSLATGNQETQYF.

J is TRBJ1-5 and V is TRBV24-1; no firm D call. The CDR3 sequence is 15 residues long. V shed 4 bases and J shed 3 bases, with 12 bases lying between them. CDR1 and CDR2 (germline): KGHDR, SFDVKD. The CDR3 DNA sequence: TGTGCCACCAGTGACTCCGGGCCTAACAATCAGCCCCAGCATTTT. This gives the protein CATSDSGPNNQPQHF.

The V call is TRBV6-1, the J call TRBJ2-7; D not resolved. V lost 1 base and J lost 3, with 10 bases in between. This CDR3 spans 14 amino acids. Germline V lookup: CDR1 MNHNS, CDR2 SASEGT. Here the CDR3 reads CASSEEERFYEQYV. CDR3 DNA sequence: TGTGCCAGCAGTGAAGAGGAGAGGTTCTACGAGCAGTACGTC.